This T cell receptor beta chain emerged from a study of identical twins. The donor group consisted entirely of healthy Caucasians. This clonotype was counted ten times or more. Germline CDR1 and CDR2: LGHNA and YSLEER. V lost 1 base, J lost 3 bases, and 5 bases lay in between. This CDR3 is built from 13 residues. TCRdb reprocessed the 5' RACE reads with MiXCR, giving one entry per CDR3 protein. The sample has some 710,000 distinct CDR3 sequences; around 5.7% are singletons. The source of this sequence is a man younger than 35 in good health. The sample comprised naive T cells sorted from blood. The chain couples TRBV4-3 to TRBJ2-3; D is uncertain. CDR3 sequence: CASSQALTDTQYF. CDR3 in DNA: TGCGCCAGCAGCCAAGCCCTGACAGATACGCAGTATTTT.